This T cell receptor (beta chain) emerged from a study of blood T cell repertoires in COVID-19. Study-wide context: Italy, Spain and the United States were the sources of the convalescent and acute COVID-19 samples. T cells, B-cell-depleted T cells, or PBMCs provided the cDNA or gDNA that served as material.

Source study methods: Quantification of nucleated cells was approximated via reference gene primer amplification. The method was immunoSEQ multiplex PCR; TCRdb's version includes in-frame clones alone and lacks a portion of them. The V and J calls and the clone size are those of that table, but D and trimming were determined from the DNA. The sample consists of roughly 72,000 clones, roughly 88% of them appearing once. The CDR3 is 15 residues long. V was shortened by 2 bases and J by 6 bases, with 15 bases between the two germline ends. Germline assignment: CDR1 SGHKS and CDR2 YYEKEE (reference sequence).

This receptor was taken from a human donor in a cohort sampled during active COVID-19. Sequencing used peripheral blood. The genes are TRBV5-5 and TRBJ2-1; the D gene is possibly TRBD2 (6 bases). The CDR3 DNA is TGTGCCAGCAGCTTTAGACTAGACGCGGGCAATGAGCAGTTCTTC. Translation: CASSFRLDAGNEQFF.